A single sample is the source of the 24 T cell receptor beta chains below, sequenced in a study of shared clonotypes between healthy human individuals. Generated by immunoSEQ multiplex PCR, the TCRdb table keeps only in-frame clones and is missing some. Here the sample spans about 710,000 clones, roughly 72% being singletons. Sequencing was carried out using memory CD4+ T cells sorted from blood. The sample's subset: CD45RA-negative fraction. The receptors were sampled from a woman in her twenties or thirties in good health.

V is TRBV7-2 and J is TRBJ2-1; 13 nucleotides agree with TRBD2. Germline V CDR1 and CDR2: SGHTA, FQGNSA. This CDR3 has 14 amino acids. V lost 4 bases, J lost 12 bases, and 6 bases stayed unmatched. The CDR3, as DNA: TGTGCCAGCAGCTCCGGACTAGCGGGAGCGGGGCAGTTCTTC. This codes for CASSSGLAGAGQFF.

V usage is TRBV5-1 and J usage is TRBJ2-1; D is perhaps TRBD2 (5 bases). The length of the CDR3 is 15 residues. V was clipped by 0 bases and J by 0 bases, with 7 bases between them. Germline V CDR1 and CDR2: SGHRS, YFSETQ. As DNA, the CDR3 is TGCGCCAGCAGCTTGGTCGGGGACTCCTACAATGAGCAGTTCTTC. Translating it yields CASSLVGDSYNEQFF.

The table lists this clone with a few counts. The rearrangement links TRBV6-5 to TRBJ1-3; D unresolved. The CDR3 contains 13 residues. Germline values: CDR1 MNHEY, CDR2 SVGAGI. The V gene lost 1 base and the J gene lost 2 bases, with 3 bases spanning the gap. The CDR3 DNA reads TGTGCCAGCAGTTACTGGCCTGGAAACACCATATATTTT. Translated: CASSYWPGNTIYF.

V is TRBV9 and J is TRBJ2-5; TRBD2 is a possible D gene (6 bases). This CDR3 has 21 amino acids. With 3 bases removed from V and 4 bases from J, the gap between germline ends came to 34 bases. Looked up from germline, CDR1 is SGDLS and CDR2 is YYNGEE. The CDR3: CASSAPLPSILPRGEGETQYF. In DNA, the CDR3 is TGTGCCAGCAGCGCCCCCCTGCCTTCTATTCTCCCGCGGGGAGAGGGAGAGACCCAGTACTTC.

The J gene is TRBJ2-7, the V gene TRBV14; D gene ambiguous. V dropped 1 base and J dropped 9 bases, with 13 bases sitting between them. CDR1 is SGHDN and CDR2 is FVKESK in the germline V gene. This CDR3 has 13 residues. The CDR3 DNA reads TGTGCCAGCAGCCAAGTCTCTCCCTACCCGCAGTACTTC. This gives the protein CASSQVSPYPQYF.

There are a few counts of this clone. The V and J genes are TRBV25-1 and TRBJ2-7; 9 bases align to TRBD1. The CDR3 runs to 15 residues. Germline CDR1 reads MGHDK; CDR2 reads SYGVNS. J was trimmed by 3 bases and V by 1 base; bases with no gene match: 4. The CDR3 is CASSESQGAIYEQYF. CDR3 DNA sequence: TGTGCCAGCAGTGAATCACAGGGGGCAATCTACGAGCAGTACTTC.

The rearrangement joins TRBV18 to TRBJ2-1; the D gene could be TRBD1 or TRBD2 (5 bases each). CDR1 and CDR2 (germline): KGHSH, LQKENI. The CDR3 has 14 amino acids. V shed 6 bases and J shed 9 bases, with 18 bases lying between them. As DNA, the CDR3 is TGTGCCAGCTCTTTCGGGACGCAGGGTAGTGAGCAGTTCTTC. Translating gives CASSFGTQGSEQFF. Variable domain in full (rest from reference TRBV18 and TRBJ2-1): NAGVMQNPRHLVRRRGQEARLRCSPMKGHSHVYWYRQLPEEGLKFMVYLQKENIIDESGMPKERFSAEFPKEGPSILRIQQVVRGDSAAYFCASSFGTQGSEQFFGPGTRLTVL.

The genes are TRBV7-8 and TRBJ2-7; D is ambiguous. CDR1 and CDR2 (germline): SGHVS, FQNEAQ. Trimming pared 5 bases from V and 2 bases from J, leaving 4 bases between. The CDR3 has 11 amino acids. The CDR3 sequence: CASSPTYEQYF. CDR3 nucleotide sequence: TGTGCCAGCAGCCCTACCTACGAGCAGTACTTC.

This rearrangement joins TRBV11-2 to TRBJ2-7; TRBD2 matches at 9 bases. Looked up from germline, CDR1 is SGHAT and CDR2 is FQNNGV. J was trimmed by 4 bases and V by 5 bases; bases with no gene match: 15. There are 17 residues in the CDR3. In DNA form, the CDR3 reads TGTGCCAGCAGCCAAGCGGCGGCTAGCGGGAACTCATACGAGCAGTACTTC. Translating it yields CASSQAAASGNSYEQYF.

The gene calls are TRBV6-5 and TRBJ1-1; 7 positions agree with TRBD1. V trimming: 7 bases; J trimming: 5 bases; junction bases outside the gene matches: 10. The CDR3 consists of 14 residues. The V gene's germline CDR1 is MNHEY and CDR2 SVGAGI. The chain's CDR3 is CASINRGSGTEAFF. The CDR3 nucleotides read TGTGCCAGCATCAACAGGGGCTCGGGTACTGAAGCTTTCTTT.

The V and J genes are TRBV7-9 and TRBJ1-4, with 9 nucleotides matching TRBD1. Germline CDR1 reads SEHNR; CDR2 reads FQNEAQ (reference sequence). The CDR3 contains 16 residues. Losses at the gene ends were 5 bases for V and 0 bases for J; bases not matched to a gene: 4. In DNA, the CDR3 is TGTGCCAGCAGCGAGGGGACAGGGACAACTAATGAAAAACTGTTTTTT. Encoded protein: CASSEGTGTTNEKLFF.

This chain joins TRBV7-2 and TRBJ1-2; 7 positions match TRBD1. The germline CDR1 and CDR2 sequences are SGHTA and FQGNSA. The CDR3 consists of 13 residues. Trimming at V came to 5 bases and at J to 7 bases, leaving 7 bases not matched to a gene. Here the CDR3 reads CASSPGQDLGYTF. The CDR3, as DNA: TGTGCCAGCAGCCCCGGACAGGATCTTGGCTACACCTTC.

The chain combines TRBV13 with TRBJ2-3, with D possibly called TRBD1 or TRBD2 (5 bases each). Trimming stripped 5 bases from V and 1 base from J, with 19 bases between. The germline CDR1 and CDR2 sequences are PRHDT and FYEKMQ (reference sequence). This CDR3 has 17 residues. The CDR3 region has the DNA TGTGCCAGCAGCGCAGAACGGGACCCCTCGCGCACAGATACGCAGTATTTT. This sequence encodes CASSAERDPSRTDTQYF.

This clone was counted between two and nine times. V is TRBV4-1 and J is TRBJ1-3; D ambiguous. Germline V gives CDR1 MGHRA, CDR2 YSYEKL. This CDR3 spans 16 amino acids. Deletions cut 3 bases from V and 8 bases from J, with 20 bases between. CDR3 amino acids: CASSQKVGHGEDTIYF. The CDR3 bases are TGCGCCAGCAGCCAGAAGGTGGGCCATGGGGAGGACACCATATATTTT.

The V and J genes are TRBV29-1 and TRBJ1-4; D call uncertain. Trimming stripped 4 bases from V and 1 base from J, with 7 bases between. Germline loops: CDR1 SQVTM, CDR2 ANQGSEA. The CDR3 consists of 13 residues. The CDR3 reads CSVGGGTNEKLFF. The CDR3 DNA reads TGCAGCGTTGGTGGCGGAACTAATGAAAAACTGTTTTTT.

The chain combines TRBV2 with TRBJ2-5; D uncertain. Germline V gene data show CDR1 as SNHLY and CDR2 as FYNNEI. There are 12 residues in the CDR3. Between the trimmed V and J ends, which lost 6 bases and 6 bases, there was a span of 11 bases. The CDR3 DNA reads TGTGCCAGCAGCGAGATGCGGAAGACCCAGTACTTC. Amino acids: CASSEMRKTQYF.

The V call is TRBV29-1, the J call TRBJ1-1, with D possibly matching TRBD1 (5 bases). V gave up 7 bases and J gave up 4 bases, with 10 bases separating them. Germline V gene lookup returns CDR1 SQVTM and CDR2 ANQGSEA. The CDR3 spans 11 residues. The CDR3 sequence: CSASGFTEAFF. CDR3 bases: TGCAGCGCCTCAGGGTTCACTGAAGCTTTCTTT.

There are a few counts of this clone. The V and J genes are TRBV4-2 and TRBJ2-1; D gene unclear. Between the trimmed V and J ends, which lost 1 base and 0 bases, there was a span of 16 bases. The CDR3 has 18 residues. Germline V lookup: CDR1 LGHNA, CDR2 YNFKEQ. The CDR3 reads CASSQGAATDPSYNEQFF. DNA for the CDR3: TGTGCCAGCAGCCAAGGAGCAGCCACCGACCCCTCCTACAATGAGCAGTTCTTC.

This chain joins TRBV28 and TRBJ1-2; 7 positions agree with TRBD1. In germline, CDR1 is MDHEN, CDR2 SYDVKM. Trimming took 6 bases from V and 14 from J; bases not matched to a gene: 12. The length of the CDR3 is 12 residues. CDR3 region: CASSSGGGAGTF. The CDR3 region has the DNA TGTGCCAGCAGCTCAGGGGGTGGGGCTGGTACCTTC.

V gene TRBV5-8 combines with J gene TRBJ1-5; no clear D gene. This CDR3 region has 15 residues. V was trimmed by 0 bases and J by 5 bases, leaving 12 bases between them. Per germline, CDR1 SGHTS and CDR2 YDEGEE. For the CDR3, the DNA is TGTGCCAGCAGCTTGGCGGTCTCAGCTGATCAGCCCCAGCATTTT. This translates into CASSLAVSADQPQHF.

The rearrangement uses TRBV28 and TRBJ2-1, with TRBD2 as a possible D gene (6 bases). Trimming cost V 7 bases and J 3 bases, with 10 bases left between them. Germline-derived CDR1 and CDR2 are MDHEN and SYDVKM. This CDR3 has 13 residues. CDR3: CASKSGLYNEQFF. CDR3 DNA: TGTGCCAGCAAATCGGGACTCTACAATGAGCAGTTCTTC. The full variable domain, rest sourced from reference TRBV28 and TRBJ2-1, is DVKVTQSSRYLVKRTGEKVFLECVQDMDHENMFWYRQDPGLGLRLIYFSYDVKMKEKGDIPEGYSVSREKKERFSLILESASTNQTSMYLCASKSGLYNEQFFGPGTRLTVL.

The V gene is TRBV29-1, the J gene TRBJ1-1; 9 bases are shared with TRBD1. Trimming took 6 bases from V and 1 from J; bases not matched to a gene: 3. This CDR3 is built from 13 residues. Germline CDR1 and CDR2: SQVTM and ANQGSEA. This CDR3 reads CSVQGQGNTEAFF. The CDR3 coding sequence is TGCAGCGTACAGGGACAGGGGAACACTGAAGCTTTCTTT.

This clone was found a few times. CDR3 coding DNA: TGTGCCAGCAGCTTATACGACCCGGGACTAGCGGGAGGGCAGTTCTTC. As protein: CASSLYDPGLAGGQFF. The gene calls are TRBV7-2 and TRBJ2-1; 15 bases are a match to TRBD2. The J segment lost 12 bases and the V segment lost 2 bases, leaving 8 bases of the junction unmatched. This CDR3 is 16 amino acids long. Per the germline V gene, CDR1 is SGHTA and CDR2 is FQGNSA.

This chain connects TRBV4-1 to TRBJ2-7; TRBD2 aligns across 10 bases. The CDR3 has 17 residues. CDR1 is MGHRA and CDR2 is YSYEKL in the germline V gene. The junction had 12 bases not matched to a gene; V was cut back by 1 base and J by 6 bases. CDR3 coding DNA: TGCGCCAGCAGCCAAGGTACAGCTAGCGGGGGACCTCTCGAGCAGTACTTC. Encoded protein: CASSQGTASGGPLEQYF.